A selection of T cell receptor beta chains follows, all from one sample in a study of cytomegalovirus exposure and HLA in healthy donors. TCRdb's copy holds only in-frame clones and misses some; the assay was immunoSEQ multiplex PCR. The data contain 170,000 or so clones, around 80% of them singletons. The sequencing sample was made of PBMCs. The source of these receptors is a male donor in good health and CMV-seropositive. The CDR3 runs from the conserved cysteine through the conserved F or W. A D gene is named only where the DNA matches it firmly. Clone size is stated in some rows and not others, as once, few, many or a class when expanded.

v_gene	abundance	d_gene	j_gene	CDR3aa	CDR3nt
TRBV19	.	TRBD2	TRBJ2-3	CASSIRPSGRAADTQYF	TGTGCCAGTAGTATAAGGCCCAGCGGGAGGGCTGCAGATACGCAGTATTTT
TRBV14	.	.	TRBJ2-7	CASSHKTVFPYEQYF	TGTGCCAGCAGCCATAAGACAGTCTTCCCCTACGAGCAGTACTTC
TRBV5-8	.	TRBD1	TRBJ2-1	CASSLGQGRVDEQFF	TGTGCCAGCAGCTTGGGACAGGGGAGAGTGGATGAGCAGTTCTTC
TRBV19	.	.	TRBJ1-1	CASTDRSRGNTEAFF	TGTGCCAGTACTGACCGTAGTAGGGGCAACACTGAAGCTTTCTTT
TRBV28	.	.	TRBJ1-5	CASRLGARWAQHF	TGTGCCAGCAGGCTAGGGGCTCGTTGGGCCCAGCATTTT
TRBV5-5	.	.	TRBJ2-6	CASSLVQISGANVLTF	TGTGCCAGCAGCTTGGTGCAGATCTCTGGGGCCAACGTCCTGACTTTC
TRBV7-9	.	TRBD2	TRBJ2-7	CASSLGGRLAGHTSYEQYF	TGTGCCAGCAGCTTAGGGGGGCGACTAGCGGGACATACCTCCTACGAGCAGTACTTC
TRBV28	.	TRBD2	TRBJ2-5	CASGLAGQETQYF	TGTGCCAGCGGCCTAGCGGGGCAAGAGACCCAGTACTTC
TRBV29-1	.	.	TRBJ1-1	CSSRVTVNTEAFF	TGCAGCTCCCGTGTGACAGTGAACACTGAAGCTTTCTTT
TRBV18	few	TRBD2	TRBJ2-2	CASSPGLAFAGELFF	TGTGCCAGCTCCCCCGGACTAGCATTCGCCGGGGAGCTGTTTTTT
TRBV29-1	.	.	TRBJ2-1	CSVVRGNEQFF	TGCAGCGTCGTTCGGGGCAATGAGCAGTTCTTC
TRBV5-1	few	TRBD2	TRBJ2-3	CASSLTSGSPTDTQYF	TGCGCCAGCAGCTTGACTAGCGGGTCCCCCACAGATACGCAGTATTTT
TRBV10-3	.	.	TRBJ2-7	CAISEGGYEQYF	TGTGCCATCAGTGAAGGGGGATACGAGCAGTACTTC
TRBV7-2	.	.	TRBJ2-7	CASSPPRAVDYEQYF	TGTGCCAGCAGCCCACCGCGCGCGGTAGACTACGAGCAGTACTTC
TRBV5-1	.	.	TRBJ1-4	CASSLARGSGIEKLFF	TGCGCCAGCAGCTTGGCCAGGGGCAGTGGGATTGAAAAACTGTTTTTT
TRBV30	.	.	TRBJ2-2	CAGQTARGNTGELFF	TGTGCCGGGCAGACGGCCAGGGGGAACACCGGGGAGCTGTTTTTT
TRBV28	.	TRBD1	TRBJ2-1	CASSKPGTGENEQFF	TGTGCCAGCAGTAAACCCGGGACAGGGGAGAATGAGCAGTTCTTC
TRBV2	.	.	TRBJ2-3	CASPTRRGLDTQYF	TGTGCCAGCCCGACCCGCAGGGGCCTAGATACGCAGTATTTT
TRBV4-3	.	.	TRBJ1-2	CASSQDIGVSAYTF	TGCGCCAGCAGCCAAGATATCGGAGTAAGCGCCTACACCTTC
TRBV15	few	.	TRBJ1-2	CATSHTEGYTF	TGTGCCACCAGCCATACAGAAGGCTACACCTTC
TRBV27	.	TRBD1	TRBJ2-1	CASSSFDRADEQFF	TGTGCCAGCAGTTCCTTCGACAGGGCGGATGAGCAGTTCTTC
TRBV5-8	.	TRBD1	TRBJ2-7	CASILRDRPYHEQYF	TGTGCCAGCATCCTGCGGGACAGGCCTTACCACGAGCAGTACTTC
TRBV27	.	.	TRBJ2-1	CASSFQAGRSFF	TGTGCCAGCAGTTTTCAAGCGGGCCGTTCGTTCTTC
TRBV30	few	.	TRBJ1-6	CAWMGRQGYSPLHF	TGTGCCTGGATGGGGCGTCAGGGTTATTCACCCCTCCACTTT
TRBV7-2	.	TRBD2	TRBJ2-2	CASSFFLAGSGELFF	TGTGCCAGCAGCTTTTTCCTAGCGGGATCCGGGGAGCTGTTTTTT
TRBV6-5	once	TRBD1	TRBJ2-7	CASSYGQGDTYEQYF	TGTGCCAGCAGTTACGGACAGGGGGATACCTACGAGCAGTACTTC
TRBV7-3	.	.	TRBJ1-1	CASSPTGRDTEAFF	TGTGCCAGCAGCCCCACGGGGAGGGACACTGAAGCTTTCTTT
TRBV28	.	.	TRBJ2-5	CASSYPGVGETQYF	TGTGCCAGCAGTTACCCGGGAGTGGGTGAGACCCAGTACTTC
TRBV5-4	.	TRBD2	TRBJ2-5	CASSLTPGLATPGYF	TGTGCCAGCAGCTTGACCCCGGGACTAGCGACCCCCGGATACTTC
TRBV7-3	.	TRBD1	TRBJ2-1	CASSSGGTYNEQFF	TGTGCCAGCAGCTCAGGGGGCACTTACAATGAGCAGTTCTTC
TRBV6-5	.	TRBD1	TRBJ2-7	CASSYSRQGASYEQYF	TGTGCCAGCAGTTACTCCCGACAGGGGGCTTCCTACGAGCAGTACTTC
TRBV4-1	.	.	TRBJ1-5	CASSQEGGGGQPQHF	TGCGCCAGCAGCCAAGAAGGGGGGGGCGGTCAGCCCCAGCATTTT
TRBV5-5	.	TRBD2	TRBJ2-1	CASSFLAGGHEQFF	TGTGCCAGCAGCTTCCTAGCGGGAGGCCATGAGCAGTTCTTC
TRBV25-1	.	TRBD2	TRBJ2-3	CASSGQPGLATDTQYF	TGTGCCAGCAGTGGACAACCGGGACTAGCAACAGATACGCAGTATTTT
TRBV5-1	.	TRBD2	TRBJ2-1	CASSLDLAGGNEQFF	TGCGCCAGCAGCTTGGATCTAGCGGGAGGGAATGAGCAGTTCTTC
TRBV6-5	.	.	TRBJ2-4	CASSSRGAKNIQYF	TGTGCCAGCAGTTCCAGGGGAGCCAAAAACATTCAGTACTTC
TRBV27	.	TRBD1	TRBJ1-5	CASSFSSTGGLGQPQHF	TGTGCCAGCAGTTTTAGTTCTACAGGGGGCTTAGGTCAGCCCCAGCATTTT
TRBV7-9	.	.	TRBJ1-5	CASSLEEGPNQPQHF	TGTGCCAGCAGCTTAGAGGAGGGACCCAATCAGCCCCAGCATTTT
TRBV19	few	.	TRBJ2-1	CASTLGSYNEQFF	TGTGCCAGTACGCTAGGGAGCTACAATGAGCAGTTCTTC
TRBV19	.	.	TRBJ2-3	CASSSSGASTDTQYF	TGTGCCAGTAGTTCATCAGGGGCAAGCACAGATACGCAGTATTTT
TRBV2	.	.	TRBJ1-5	CASSGRVGDQPQHF	TGTGCCAGCAGTGGCAGGGTAGGTGATCAGCCCCAGCATTTT
TRBV21-1	.	.	TRBJ2-7	CASSPSGRAWETYEQYF	TGTGCCAGCAGCCCAAGCGGGAGGGCCTGGGAAACCTACGAGCAGTACTTC
TRBV4-1	.	.	TRBJ2-1	CASSQDPSGGYNEQFF	TGCGCCAGCAGCCAAGATCCGTCCGGCGGTTACAATGAGCAGTTCTTC
TRBV7-6	.	.	TRBJ2-1	CASSPPRGPNSNEQFF	TGTGCCAGCAGCCCTCCTAGGGGCCCAAACTCCAATGAGCAGTTCTTC
TRBV6-4	once	TRBD2	TRBJ2-2	CASSEAGDTGELFF	TGTGCCAGCAGTGAAGCGGGAGACACCGGGGAGCTGTTTTTT
TRBV6-6	few	.	TRBJ2-7	CASSFKNGAYEQYF	TGTGCCAGCAGTTTTAAGAACGGAGCCTACGAGCAGTACTTC
TRBV18	.	.	TRBJ2-5	CASPDDRAGETQYF	TGTGCCAGCCCGGACGACAGGGCGGGGGAGACCCAGTACTTC
TRBV7-3	.	TRBD1	TRBJ1-1	CASSTQGGTEAFF	TGTGCCAGCAGCACACAGGGGGGCACTGAAGCTTTCTTT
TRBV9	.	TRBD2	TRBJ2-7	CASSVGGGRAHYEQYF	TGTGCCAGCAGCGTAGGGGGCGGGAGGGCTCATTACGAGCAGTACTTC
TRBV7-9	.	TRBD1	TRBJ1-1	CASSSGQGTNTEAFF	TGTGCCAGCAGCTCGGGACAGGGGACCAACACTGAAGCTTTCTTT
TRBV19	many	TRBD1	TRBJ2-7	CASSLGSGGGYEQYF	TGTGCCAGTAGCCTGGGGTCAGGGGGCGGCTACGAGCAGTACTTC
TRBV7-9	few	.	TRBJ2-7	CSSSLVDEQYF	TGTTCCAGCAGCTTAGTAGACGAGCAGTACTTC
TRBV30	.	.	TRBJ2-3	CAWSERRPMVPDTQYF	TGTGCCTGGAGTGAGAGGAGGCCCATGGTCCCAGATACGCAGTATTTT
TRBV21-1	.	.	TRBJ2-4	CASSRPGLSAAEAKNIQYF	TGTGCCAGCAGCCGACCCGGACTCTCCGCGGCAGAGGCCAAAAACATTCAGTACTTC
TRBV7-2	.	.	TRBJ2-1	CASRGGYNEQFF	TGTGCCAGCAGGGGGGGTTACAATGAGCAGTTCTTC
TRBV9	few	.	TRBJ1-2	CASSRGRVNGYTF	TGTGCCAGCAGCAGGGGCAGGGTGAATGGCTACACCTTC
TRBV4-3	.	.	TRBJ2-7	CASSQDNTAGTLDEQYF	TGCGCCAGCAGCCAAGATAATACCGCCGGGACATTGGACGAGCAGTACTTC
TRBV19	.	TRBD1	TRBJ1-1	CASSIPPGQGIVFLNTEAFF	TGTGCCAGTAGTATCCCACCGGGACAGGGGATAGTTTTTTTGAACACTGAAGCTTTCTTT
TRBV5-4	.	TRBD2	TRBJ2-2	CASSSGLAGGRTGELFF	TGTGCCAGCAGCTCTGGACTAGCGGGAGGACGAACCGGGGAGCTGTTTTTT
TRBV11-1	.	TRBD2	TRBJ2-5	CASSLYAGGVETQYF	TGTGCCAGCAGCTTATACGCGGGAGGGGTAGAGACCCAGTACTTC